The 22 T cell receptor beta chains below all came from one sample that was sequenced in a study of cytomegalovirus exposure and HLA in healthy donors. Repertoires were generated with immunoSEQ multiplex PCR, while TCRdb's copy carries only in-frame clones and drops some. The sample shows more than 110,000 clones, 88% of them seen only once. Specimen: PBMCs. Receptor source: a young woman in good health and CMV-seropositive.

This chain connects TRBV2 to TRBJ1-1; D might be TRBD1 (6 bases). The germline V and J ends were trimmed by 6 bases and 10 bases, with 12 bases remaining between them. The germline V gene has CDR1 SNHLY and CDR2 FYNNEI. CDR3 length equals 11 residues. CDR3 nucleotide sequence: TGTGCCAGCAGAGATACAGGGTCAGCTTTCTTT. It translates to CASRDTGSAFF.

J is TRBJ1-1 and V is TRBV13; TRBD1 is a possible D gene (5 bases). Trimming pared 2 bases from V and 6 bases from J, leaving 16 bases between. The CDR3 is made up of 15 amino acids. In germline, CDR1 is PRHDT, CDR2 FYEKMQ (reference sequence). The CDR3 region has the DNA TGTGCCAGCAGCTTACCCAGGGCAGGTTCTTCTGAAGCTTTCTTT. Translated: CASSLPRAGSSEAFF.

Within the sample, this clone is medium-sized. This chain links TRBV7-8 with TRBJ1-2; no clear D gene. V was shortened by 5 bases and J by 6 bases, with 16 bases between the two germline ends. Germline V gives CDR1 SGHVS, CDR2 FQNEAQ. The CDR3 contains 14 residues. CDR3: CASSPTGKKDGYTF. The DNA of the CDR3 is TGTGCCAGCAGCCCAACCGGGAAGAAGGATGGCTACACCTTC.

Worth noting for this clone: One end of the junction fails to match germline, which may point to a read error. The chain joins TRBV2 to TRBJ2-5, with 11 bases matching TRBD1. The germline gives CDR1 SNHLY, CDR2 FYNNEI. This CDR3 region has 15 residues. The DNA for the CDR3 is TGTGCCAGCCGTGAGGAACCGGGACAGGGGGTCCGACAGTACTTC. Amino acids: CASREEPGQGVRQYF.

The rearrangement links TRBV18 to TRBJ2-5, with a weak D call TRBD1 (6 bases). Trimming took 5 bases from V and 5 from J, leaving 15 bases between them. The CDR3 has 14 amino acids. The germline V gene encodes CDR1 KGHSH and CDR2 LQKENI. The CDR3 DNA follows: TGTGCCAGCTCATCCCTTACAGGGTCGGAGACCCAGTACTTC. Translation: CASSSLTGSETQYF.

The CDR3, as DNA: TGTGCCAGCACCGTAGCGGGAATCCCAGATACGCAGTATTTT. It yields the protein CASTVAGIPDTQYF. The chain recombines TRBV6-1 with TRBJ2-3; 8 bases match TRBD2. CDR1 and CDR2 from the germline V gene are MNHNS and SASEGT. The V gene end was trimmed by 7 bases and the J gene end by 4 bases; junction bases not matched to a gene: 7. The CDR3 covers 14 residues.

The chain is built from TRBV18 and TRBJ2-5, with TRBD1 matching 7 bases. There are 14 residues in the CDR3. V was clipped by 4 bases and J by 3 bases; unmatched bases: 5. Germline lookup yields CDR1 KGHSH and CDR2 LQKENI. CDR3 sequence: CASSLPGQKETQYF. CDR3 sequence (DNA): TGTGCCAGCTCACTACCGGGACAGAAAGAGACCCAGTACTTC.

The chain uses TRBV5-4 and TRBJ1-3; possibly TRBD1 for D (6 bases). Germline CDR1 and CDR2: SGHNT and YYREEE (reference sequence). Trimming pared 4 bases from V and 8 bases from J, leaving 22 bases between. The CDR3 covers 16 residues. CDR3 nucleotides: TGTGCCAGCAGCCGAACGATGACAGGAAATAGGGACACCATATATTTT. It is translated as CASSRTMTGNRDTIYF. Complete variable domain (other parts from reference TRBV5-4 and TRBJ1-3): ETGVTQSPTHLIKTRGQQVTLRCSSQSGHNTVSWYQQALGQGPQFIFQYYREEENGRGNFPPRFSGLQFPNYSSELNVNALELDDSALYLCASSRTMTGNRDTIYFGEGSWLTVV.

The chain is built from TRBV4-1 and TRBJ2-7, with 12 bases fitting TRBD1. In germline, CDR1 is MGHRA, CDR2 YSYEKL. The CDR3 has 18 residues. V shed 2 bases, J shed 3 bases, and the junction held 11 bases outside the gene matches. In DNA form, the CDR3 reads TGCGCCAGCAGCCAACAGCCTCCTGGGACAGGGGGCGACTACGAGCAGTACTTC. As protein: CASSQQPPGTGGDYEQYF.

The CDR3 DNA sequence: TGTGCCAGCAGCAAAACAGGGGTGGCCGGGGAGCTGTTTTTT. Translating gives CASSKTGVAGELFF. The V and J genes are TRBV7-8 and TRBJ2-2; 7 bases line up with TRBD1. The germline gives CDR1 SGHVS, CDR2 FQNEAQ. J was trimmed by 6 bases and V by 5 bases; bases with no gene match: 6. This CDR3 has 14 residues.

The genes are TRBV28 and TRBJ1-2, with 10 nucleotides matching TRBD1. This CDR3 is 15 amino acids long. CDR1 and CDR2 (germline): MDHEN, SYDVKM. Trimming cost V 6 bases and J 2 bases; bases outside gene matches: 6. CDR3 sequence reads: CASRSGQGWNYGYTF. The CDR3 DNA is TGTGCCAGCAGATCGGGACAGGGGTGGAACTATGGCTACACCTTC.

The V and J genes are TRBV13 and TRBJ2-7, with 8 nucleotides matching TRBD1. In germline, CDR1 is PRHDT, CDR2 FYEKMQ (reference sequence). This CDR3 contains 17 residues. With 5 bases clipped from V and 0 bases from J, the junction kept 12 bases outside the gene matches. The CDR3 sequence: CASSRSPGTGTSYEQYF. Here the CDR3 DNA reads TGTGCCAGCAGCCGGTCCCCCGGGACAGGAACCTCCTACGAGCAGTACTTC.

The chain employs TRBV7-8 and TRBJ2-7; 7 bases line up with TRBD2. Losses at the gene ends were 6 bases for V and 4 bases for J; bases not matched to a gene: 9. The CDR3 totals 14 residues. Germline V gene sequence: CDR1 SGHVS, CDR2 FQNEAQ. The CDR3 reads CASRTRAGVYEQYF. The CDR3 DNA follows: TGTGCCAGCAGAACCCGGGCGGGAGTGTACGAGCAGTACTTC.

This chain links TRBV27 with TRBJ1-1; no firm D call. The CDR3 is 13 amino acids. Trimming shortened V by 3 bases and J by 1 base, and 6 bases separated the two germline ends. Germline V CDR1 and CDR2: MNHEY, SMNVEV (reference sequence). The CDR3 coding sequence is TGTGCCAGCAGTTTCCCAGGGAACACTGAAGCTTTCTTT. Protein: CASSFPGNTEAFF.

The V and J genes are TRBV5-1 and TRBJ2-7, with D possibly being TRBD2 (6 bases). V was shortened by 1 base and J by 3 bases, with 11 bases between the two germline ends. This CDR3 is built from 14 residues. CDR1 is SGHRS and CDR2 is YFSETQ in the germline V gene. CDR3 nucleotides: TGCGCCAGCAGCTTGTACGGGACTGGCTACGAGCAGTACTTC. Its protein is CASSLYGTGYEQYF.

The chain joins TRBV7-3 to TRBJ2-2; the match to TRBD1 covers 10 bases. Germline V lookup: CDR1 SGHTA, CDR2 FQGTGA. There are 19 residues in the CDR3. The trim removed 3 bases at V and 3 bases at J, leaving 13 bases unmatched. As DNA, the CDR3 is TGTGCCAGCAGCTTTTTCCGGGACAGGGGACTCTCGGACACCGGGGAGCTGTTTTTT. Amino acid sequence: CASSFFRDRGLSDTGELFF.

J is TRBJ2-7 and V is TRBV19; 9 positions agree with TRBD1. The CDR3 is made up of 15 amino acids. The V and J ends lost 1 base and 3 bases, in that order; junction bases with no gene match: 4. In germline, CDR1 is LNHDA, CDR2 SQIVND (reference sequence). The CDR3 DNA follows: TGTGCCAGTAGTATAGGGGGACAGGGTATCTACGAGCAGTACTTC. Translation gives CASSIGGQGIYEQYF.

This chain joins TRBV5-6 and TRBJ2-1; the match to TRBD2 covers 7 bases. The trim removed 0 bases at V and 7 bases at J, leaving 4 bases unmatched. Germline values: CDR1 SGHDT, CDR2 YYEEEE. The CDR3 consists of 14 residues. The CDR3 nucleotides are TGTGCCAGCAGCTTGGGAGCGGGGCGGAATGAGCAGTTCTTC. Translation: CASSLGAGRNEQFF.

The chain employs TRBV7-3 and TRBJ2-7, with D perhaps TRBD1 (6 bases). V was pared by 1 base and J by 2 bases, with 12 bases between. From germline, CDR1 is SGHTA and CDR2 FQGTGA. The CDR3 length is 15 residues. The CDR3 nucleotides read TGTGCCAGCAGCTTAAACTCAGGGGAGCCCTACGAGCAGTACTTC. Translation gives CASSLNSGEPYEQYF.

The chain is built from TRBV5-6 and TRBJ1-1; 8 bases agree with TRBD1. The CDR3 spans 14 residues. Germline CDR1 is SGHDT and CDR2 is YYEEEE. The junction had 7 bases not matched to a gene; V was cut back by 4 bases and J by 5 bases. This CDR3 is CASSRGQGQTEAFF. The DNA for the CDR3 is TGTGCCAGCAGCCGCGGACAGGGTCAAACTGAAGCTTTCTTT.

This chain joins TRBV30 and TRBJ2-3, with TRBD2 matching over 12 bases. The germline gives CDR1 GTSNPN, CDR2 SVGIG (reference sequence). Germline trimming cut 3 bases from V and 5 bases from J; bases unmatched to any gene: 6. The CDR3 totals 15 residues. The CDR3 coding sequence is TGTGCCTGGAGGACTAGCGGGAGTTTGGGAGATACGCAGTATTTT. It encodes CAWRTSGSLGDTQYF. The full variable domain, with the rest looked up from reference TRBV30 and TRBJ2-3, is SQTIHQWPATLVQPVGSPLSLECTVEGTSNPNLYWYRQAAGRGLQLLFYSVGIGQISSEVPQNLSASRPQDRQFILSSKKLLLSDSGFYLCAWRTSGSLGDTQYFGPGTRLTVL.

This clone was picked up a small number of times. CDR3 sequence: CASTQGGADYNEQFF. For the CDR3, the DNA is TGTGCCAGCACCCAAGGGGGGGCAGACTACAATGAGCAGTTCTTC. V gene TRBV6-1 combines with J gene TRBJ2-1, with D perhaps TRBD2 (7 bases). The V end was cut by 7 bases, the J end by 3 bases, with 16 bases between. The CDR3 is 15 residues long. Germline CDR1 reads MNHNS; CDR2 reads SASEGT.